This TCR beta chain was identified during a study of regulatory T cells in long-lasting Graves disease. The TCR beta library used iRepertoire HTBI primers with Arm-PCR amplification of CDR3. Using its own MiXCR run on the multiplex PCR reads, TCRdb lists one record per CDR3 protein. The sample shows 440,000 or so distinct CDR3 sequences, 15% to 20% of them seen only once. In this sample, this clonotype turned up many times. This CDR3 has 15 residues. Germline V gene data show CDR1 as LNHNV and CDR2 as YYDKDF (reference sequence). V was pared by 1 base and J by 4 bases, with 12 bases between. Time point denoted: newly diagnosed GD, antithyroid drugs for less than 3 months. The authors made the TCR library using RNA they extracted from PBMCs. These data were also reused for a study on T cells in Graves' hyperthyroidism and ophthalmopathy.

Sequenced material: peripheral blood mononuclear cells (PBMCs), taken at new diagnosis, from a patient treated with antithyroid drugs. This TCR was sampled from a woman aged 25 to 45 with Graves disease. The rearrangement uses TRBV15 and TRBJ2-3; TRBD1 or TRBD2 may be the D gene (6 bases each). CDR3 in amino acids: CATSRGGAGSDTQYF. Written as DNA, the CDR3 is TGTGCCACCAGCAGAGGGGGGGCAGGGTCAGATACGCAGTATTTT.